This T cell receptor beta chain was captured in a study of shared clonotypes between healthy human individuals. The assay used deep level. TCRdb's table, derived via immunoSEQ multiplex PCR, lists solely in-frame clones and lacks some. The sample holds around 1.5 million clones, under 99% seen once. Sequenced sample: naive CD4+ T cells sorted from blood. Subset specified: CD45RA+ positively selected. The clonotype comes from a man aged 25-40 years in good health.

The CDR3 spells CASSLDGTTYYEQYF. CDR3 DNA sequence: TGCGCCAGCAGCTTGGATGGTACTACCTATTACGAGCAGTACTTC. The chain links TRBV5-1 to TRBJ2-7; no clear D. The CDR3 is 15 residues long. Germline CDR1 SGHRS, CDR2 YFSETQ. The V gene lost 0 bases and the J gene lost 4 bases, with 14 bases spanning the gap.